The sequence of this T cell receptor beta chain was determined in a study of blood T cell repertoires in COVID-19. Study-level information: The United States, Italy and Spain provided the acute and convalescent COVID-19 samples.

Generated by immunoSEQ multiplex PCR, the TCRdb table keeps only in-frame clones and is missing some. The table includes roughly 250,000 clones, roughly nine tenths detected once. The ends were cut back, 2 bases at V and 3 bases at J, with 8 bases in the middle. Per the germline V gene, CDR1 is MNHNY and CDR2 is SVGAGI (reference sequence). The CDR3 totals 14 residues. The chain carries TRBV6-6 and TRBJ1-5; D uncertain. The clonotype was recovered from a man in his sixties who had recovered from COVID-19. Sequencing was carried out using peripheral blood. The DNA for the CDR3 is TGTGCCAGCAGTTACGCGACAAACAATCAGCCCCAGCATTTT. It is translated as CASSYATNNQPQHF.